Shown below are 3 T cell receptor beta chains from a single sample sequenced in a study of blood T cell repertoires in COVID-19 (dated by TCRdb to about 2020). The protocol used for the library was the immunoSEQ multiplex PCR assay. TCRdb carries this immuneACCESS record with in-frame sequences only. Its versions omit some clonotypes, under half of them owing to an unresolved V gene in the studies checked, with the rest unexplained. This sample lists some 240,000 clones; 80% to 85% were detected once. The ten largest clones add up to 3.4% of the sample. The sample consisted of PBMCs or T cells enriched from blood (not recorded which). The receptors were sampled from a man aged 50-60 years who had recovered from COVID-19.

The chain combines TRBV18 with TRBJ2-7; maybe TRBD2 (6 bases). Trimming pared 6 bases from V and 6 bases from J, leaving 12 bases between. CDR3 size: 12 residues. The germline V gene has CDR1 KGHSH and CDR2 LQKENI. The CDR3 is CASSPRAGEQYF. Written as DNA, the CDR3 is TGTGCCAGCTCCCCCAGAGCGGGCGAGCAGTACTTC.

V gene TRBV19 combines with J gene TRBJ2-3; maybe TRBD2 (6 bases). V was cut by 5 bases and J by 2 bases, with 20 bases left in between. CDR3 size: 17 residues. The germline V gene has CDR1 LNHDA and CDR2 SQIVND (reference sequence). The CDR3 spells CASSGELAGFYTDTQYF. The DNA of the CDR3 is TGTGCCAGTAGTGGGGAGCTTGCGGGATTTTACACAGATACGCAGTATTTT.

The gene calls are TRBV7-3 and TRBJ2-3, with a weak D call TRBD2 (6 bases). Trimming shortened V by 2 bases and J by 1 base, and 10 bases separated the two germline ends. CDR3 length: 15 amino acids. The germline CDR1 and CDR2 sequences are SGHTA and FQGTGA. This CDR3 reads CASSLGRGRTDTQYF. The CDR3, as DNA: TGTGCCAGCAGCTTAGGGCGGGGACGCACAGATACGCAGTATTTT.